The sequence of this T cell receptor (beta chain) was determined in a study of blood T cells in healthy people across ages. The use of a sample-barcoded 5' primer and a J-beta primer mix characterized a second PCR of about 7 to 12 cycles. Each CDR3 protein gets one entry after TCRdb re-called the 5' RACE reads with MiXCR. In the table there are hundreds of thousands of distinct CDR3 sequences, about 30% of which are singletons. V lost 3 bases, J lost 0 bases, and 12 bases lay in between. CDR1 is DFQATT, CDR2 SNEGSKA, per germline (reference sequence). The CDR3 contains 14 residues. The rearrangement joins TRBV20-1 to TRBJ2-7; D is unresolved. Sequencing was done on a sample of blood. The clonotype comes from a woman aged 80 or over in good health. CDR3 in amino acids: CSASRSFFSYEQYF. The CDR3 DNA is TGCAGTGCTAGTCGGTCTTTTTTCTCCTACGAGCAGTACTTC.